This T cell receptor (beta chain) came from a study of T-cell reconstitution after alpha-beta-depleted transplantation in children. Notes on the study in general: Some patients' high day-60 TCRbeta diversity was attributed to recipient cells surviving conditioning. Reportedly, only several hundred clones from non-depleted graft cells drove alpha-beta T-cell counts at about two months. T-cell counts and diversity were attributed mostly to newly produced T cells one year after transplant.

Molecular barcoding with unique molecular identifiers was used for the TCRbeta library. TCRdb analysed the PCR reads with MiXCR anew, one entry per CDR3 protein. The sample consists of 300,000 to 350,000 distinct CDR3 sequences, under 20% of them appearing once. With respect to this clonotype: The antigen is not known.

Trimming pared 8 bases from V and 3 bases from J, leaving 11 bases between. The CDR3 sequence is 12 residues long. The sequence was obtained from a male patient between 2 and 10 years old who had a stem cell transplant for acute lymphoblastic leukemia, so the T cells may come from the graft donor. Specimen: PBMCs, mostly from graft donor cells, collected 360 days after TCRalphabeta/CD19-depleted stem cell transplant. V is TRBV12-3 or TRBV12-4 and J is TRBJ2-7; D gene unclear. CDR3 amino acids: CASAGPHYEQYF. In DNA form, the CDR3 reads TGTGCCAGCGCCGGGCCGCACTACGAGCAGTACTTC.